A selection of T cell receptor beta chains follows, all from one sample in a study of Ad26.COV2.S vaccination and SARS-CoV-2 variants. Some clones are missing from TCRdb's copy, which holds only in-frame ones; the method was immunoSEQ multiplex PCR. The sample shows under 400,000 clones, roughly 84% of them seen only once. The sample in question was peripheral blood, obtained in a trial of Ad26.COV2.S vaccine versus placebo. The receptors were gathered from a person aged 18-65 years who received the Ad26.COV2.S COVID-19 vaccine or a placebo. CDR3s include the opening cysteine and the closing phenylalanine or tryptophan. D genes are given only for firm matches. Part of the rows lack a size; the others show once, few, many or a class for expanded clones.

j_call	clone_size	v_call	cdr3_length	d_call	cdr3_nt	cdr3_aa
TRBJ2-7	once	TRBV2	14	NA	TGTGCCAGCGGCGGCCCGCCAGTCTCCTACGAGCAGTACTTC	CASGGPPVSYEQYF
TRBJ1-2	once	TRBV5-4	16	TRBD1	TGTGCCAGCAGCGGCTCCGGGACAGGGTTAAGCTATGGCTACACCTTC	CASSGSGTGLSYGYTF
TRBJ1-6	NA	TRBV6-5	15	NA	TGTGCCAGCAGCCTGGCAGCACCCTATAATTCACCCCTCCACTTT	CASSLAAPYNSPLHF
TRBJ2-2	NA	TRBV5-4	15	NA	TGTGCCAGCAGCTCCACGGCAGTCTCCACCGGGGAGCTGTTTTTT	CASSSTAVSTGELFF
TRBJ2-2	few	TRBV4-1	17	TRBD1	TGCGCCAGCAGCCCATCGGACAGGGCGGCGAACACCGGGGAGCTGTTTTTT	CASSPSDRAANTGELFF
TRBJ1-6	NA	TRBV2	16	NA	TGTGCCAGCAGTGGTAGACAGGTAGATCCGAATTCACCCCTCCACTTT	CASSGRQVDPNSPLHF
TRBJ2-5	NA	TRBV18	14	NA	TGTGCCAGCTCACCCGGGACAACAGGGGAGACCCAGTACTTC	CASSPGTTGETQYF
TRBJ2-1	NA	TRBV30	10	NA	TGTGCCTGGGTCCGGGGGCCCATGCTCTTC	CAWVRGPMLF
TRBJ1-2	NA	TRBV6-5	13	NA	TGTGCCAGCAGTTACGGGGCAGTCTATGGCTACACCTTC	CASSYGAVYGYTF
TRBJ2-3	NA	TRBV10-2	14	NA	TGCGCCAGCAGTGTTGGGACAATCACAGATACGCAGTATTTT	CASSVGTITDTQYF
TRBJ1-2	NA	TRBV11-2	17	TRBD1	TGTGCCAGCAGCTTTGCCCCCCCGGACAGGGTTTTGAATGGCTACACCTTC	CASSFAPPDRVLNGYTF
TRBJ1-4	NA	TRBV30	13	TRBD1	TGTGCCTGGGAAGGGACAGGGCGCGAAAAACTGTTTTTT	CAWEGTGREKLFF
TRBJ1-2	few	TRBV19	15	TRBD1	TGTGCCAGTAGCCTGCTGACTCCAGGGGGAACCGGCTACACCTTC	CASSLLTPGGTGYTF
TRBJ1-2	NA	TRBV6-5	13	NA	TGTGCCAGCGGGGGCCCGCAGGCGAACGGCTACACCTTC	CASGGPQANGYTF
TRBJ1-5	once	TRBV5-1	14	NA	TGCGCCAGCAGCTTGGGTCCGGGCAATCAGCCCCAGCATTTT	CASSLGPGNQPQHF
TRBJ1-6	NA	TRBV6-4	13	NA	TGTGCCAGCAGTGACTATGCAGGGTCACCCCTCCACTTT	CASSDYAGSPLHF
TRBJ1-2	NA	TRBV5-5	17	TRBD1	TGTGCCAGCAGCTTGGACCACAGGGGGCCCAACCCCTATGGCTACACCTTC	CASSLDHRGPNPYGYTF
TRBJ1-5	NA	TRBV19	17	NA	TGTGCCAGTAGTGCCCGATCCGGGACACGGTTCAATCAGCCCCAGCATTTT	CASSARSGTRFNQPQHF
TRBJ1-1	NA	TRBV6-6	12	NA	TGTGCCAGCAGCCTCTGGGGCACTGAAGCTTTCTTT	CASSLWGTEAFF
TRBJ1-4	NA	TRBV6-5	14	TRBD1	TGTGCCAGCAGCCAGACAGGGGGAGGTGAAAAACTGTTTTTT	CASSQTGGGEKLFF
TRBJ2-2	few	TRBV19	15	NA	TGTGCCAGTAGGGTCAGGGGGACTCGGACCGGGGAGCTGTTTTTT	CASRVRGTRTGELFF
TRBJ1-4	NA	TRBV3-1/TRBV3-2	12	NA	TGTGCCAGCAGCCAATTTGGCGAAAAACTGTTTTTT	CASSQFGEKLFF
TRBJ1-6	NA	TRBV27	14	NA	TGTGCCAGCAGTTTAGGGGGTGGGAATTCACCCCTCCACTTT	CASSLGGGNSPLHF
TRBJ2-5	NA	TRBV7-8	14	TRBD1	TGTGCCAGCAGAAACAGGGGGCTTGGAGAGACCCAGTACTTC	CASRNRGLGETQYF
TRBJ1-2	NA	TRBV11-2	14	TRBD1	TGTGCCAGCAGTCAGCAGACAGGGAACTATGGCTACACCTTC	CASSQQTGNYGYTF
TRBJ1-4	NA	TRBV30	18	NA	TGTGCCTGGAGTGTAATCTCTCCAGGAAAACCAACTAATGAAAAACTGTTTTTT	CAWSVISPGKPTNEKLFF
TRBJ1-1	NA	TRBV9	16	TRBD1	TGTGCCAGCAGCGTGGGACAGGGGCCCGTAAACACTGAAGCTTTCTTT	CASSVGQGPVNTEAFF
TRBJ2-3	NA	TRBV20-1	13	NA	TGCAGTGCTAGTTTGATAGTCTCAGATACGCAGTATTTT	CSASLIVSDTQYF
TRBJ1-4	NA	TRBV30	19	NA	TGTGCCTGGACAATGGGAGCAAAGGGGAGTTTGCGGACTAATGAAAAACTGTTTTTT	CAWTMGAKGSLRTNEKLFF
TRBJ2-3	NA	TRBV5-1	16	TRBD2	TGCGCCAGCAGCTCGGGACTAGCGGGGGCCCAGGGTACGCAGTATTTT	CASSSGLAGAQGTQYF
TRBJ2-6	NA	TRBV5-1	16	NA	TGCGCCAGCAGCTTGGGTCCGGGGGCAGGGGCCAACGTCCTGACTTTC	CASSLGPGAGANVLTF
TRBJ1-5	NA	TRBV2	18	NA	TGTGCCAGCAGTGAACCTACGGGTGGGAGAACGGGCAATCAGCCCCAGCATTTT	CASSEPTGGRTGNQPQHF
TRBJ2-7	once	TRBV11-2	14	TRBD1	TGTGCCAGCAGCCCCGGACAGGGAAGGTACGAGCAGTACTTC	CASSPGQGRYEQYF
TRBJ1-4	NA	TRBV6-1	15	NA	TGTGCCAGCAGTGAAGAGGCCTATCAGACTGAAAAACTGTTTTTT	CASSEEAYQTEKLFF
TRBJ1-6	NA	TRBV6-5	12	NA	TGTGCCAGCAGTTATTATAATTCACCCCTCCACTTT	CASSYYNSPLHF
TRBJ1-1	NA	TRBV30	13	NA	TGTGCCTGGAGTGTAGGCAGGGTAACTGAAGCTTTCTTT	CAWSVGRVTEAFF
TRBJ1-2	few	TRBV5-4	14	TRBD1	TGTGCCAGCACTTGGACAGGGATGTTCGATGGCTACACCTTC	CASTWTGMFDGYTF
TRBJ1-3	NA	TRBV7-2	14	TRBD1	TGTGCCAGCAGCCCGGGACAGCCTGGAAACACCATATATTTT	CASSPGQPGNTIYF
TRBJ2-1	NA	TRBV5-1	15	TRBD2	TGCGCCAGCTTGGACGGACTAGCGGGGGTAGGTGAGCAGTTCTTC	CASLDGLAGVGEQFF
TRBJ2-5	NA	TRBV11-2	15	NA	TGTGCCAGCAGCTTAGGGCGCGGGCAGGGCGAGACCCAGTACTTC	CASSLGRGQGETQYF
TRBJ2-1	once	TRBV6-1	15	NA	TGTGCCAGCAGTGAAGGGGTACGGGTCGACAATGAGCAGTTCTTC	CASSEGVRVDNEQFF
TRBJ1-5	NA	TRBV18	14	NA	TGTGCCAGCTCACCACTGAGGTCGGATCAGCCCCAGCATTTT	CASSPLRSDQPQHF
TRBJ1-2	NA	TRBV29-1	13	NA	TGCAGCGCTCGACGCGCAGGACCTGCTGGCTACACCTTC	CSARRAGPAGYTF
TRBJ2-1	NA	TRBV27	17	TRBD1	TGTGCCAGCAGTTTAAGGGGACAGGGGTTTGGTTACAATGAGCAGTTCTTC	CASSLRGQGFGYNEQFF
TRBJ1-3	NA	TRBV5-1	15	NA	TGCGCCAGCAGCTTGCAACAGGCCTCTGGAAACACCATATATTTT	CASSLQQASGNTIYF
TRBJ2-6	NA	TRBV14	14	NA	TGTGCCAGCAGCCGGGCCTCTGGGGCCAACGTCCTGACTTTC	CASSRASGANVLTF
TRBJ1-2	few	TRBV29-1	12	TRBD1	TGCAGCGTTGGGACAGGAGACTATGGCTACACCTTC	CSVGTGDYGYTF
TRBJ1-1	NA	TRBV7-3	15	NA	TGTGCCAGCAGCTTAACGGGACGTGGGAACACTGAAGCTTTCTTT	CASSLTGRGNTEAFF
TRBJ2-6	NA	TRBV3-1/TRBV3-2	17	NA	TGTGCCAGCAGCCCGGTCGCGAGGAGCTCTGGGGCCAACGTCCTGACTTTC	CASSPVARSSGANVLTF
TRBJ2-2	NA	TRBV4-3	16	NA	TGCGCCAGCAGCCAATTCCCCCCGATTAACACCGGGGAGCTGTTTTTT	CASSQFPPINTGELFF
TRBJ2-7	NA	TRBV3-1/TRBV3-2	14	NA	TGTGCCAGCAGCCAAGAGCCGGGGGCGGGTGAGCAGTACTTC	CASSQEPGAGEQYF
TRBJ1-5	NA	TRBV4-1	12	NA	TGCGCCAGCAGCCAACCTAATCAGCCCCAGCATTTT	CASSQPNQPQHF